This record covers a single TCR beta chain. Its antigen is not known. These data are taken from a study of T cell responses to AZD1222 COVID-19 vaccine. Measured with immunoSEQ multiplex PCR; TCRdb has only the in-frame clones, and not every one. The sample lists more than 95,000 clones, 91% seen once, with 45% in the top ten. The germline CDR1 and CDR2 sequences are MNHEY and SVGAGI. The CDR3 is 14 amino acids. The V end was cut by 5 bases, the J end by 2 bases, with 13 bases between. General observations from the study: It was only five to seven AZD1222 recipients who were seropositive at baseline. Distributed over spike, vaccine-associated CD4 TCRs predominated at 160-218 and 743-854. Clonal diversity may have been underestimated in mostly white British donors. Unmutated variant regions are reportedly targeted by nearly half of spike-specific TCRs.

The sequence came from an adult in good health. The chain is built from TRBV6-5 and TRBJ2-7; unclear D gene. Source: peripheral blood, taken on day 0 of AZD1222 vaccination. The chain's CDR3 is CASSPRVPPYEQYF. The DNA for the CDR3 is TGTGCCAGCAGTCCCAGAGTACCCCCCTACGAGCAGTACTTC.